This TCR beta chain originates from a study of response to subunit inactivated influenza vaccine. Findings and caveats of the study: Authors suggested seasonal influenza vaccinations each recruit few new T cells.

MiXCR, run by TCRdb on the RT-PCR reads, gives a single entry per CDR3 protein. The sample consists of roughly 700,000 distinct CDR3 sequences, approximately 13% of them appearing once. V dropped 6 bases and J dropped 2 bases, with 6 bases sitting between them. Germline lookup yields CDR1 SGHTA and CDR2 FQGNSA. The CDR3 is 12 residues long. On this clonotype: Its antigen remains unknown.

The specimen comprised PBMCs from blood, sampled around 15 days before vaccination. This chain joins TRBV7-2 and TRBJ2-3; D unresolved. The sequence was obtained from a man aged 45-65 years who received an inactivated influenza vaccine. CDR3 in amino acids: CASREATDTQYF. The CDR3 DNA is TGTGCCAGCAGAGAGGCCACAGATACGCAGTATTTT.